This T cell receptor (beta chain) was identified during a study of blood T cell repertoires in COVID-19. Looking at the study overall: From the United States, Italy and Spain came samples of acute and convalescent COVID-19. Nucleic acid was either cDNA or gDNA, and it came from T cells, B-cell-depleted T cells, or PBMCs.

The CDR3 extends over 14 amino acids. V lost 6 bases and J lost 10; bases outside the gene matches: 11. Germline V gives CDR1 MNHEY, CDR2 SVGAGI. In the authors' methods: Scientists estimated how many nucleated cells there were by amplifying reference gene primers. Sequencing used immunoSEQ multiplex PCR; TCRdb keeps in-frame clones, though not all of them. V and J calls and clone size come straight from that table; D and trimming were deduced from the DNA. The data show about 190,000 clones, almost 90% seen once. The receptor was isolated from a man between 18 and 29 years old with active or convalescent COVID-19. The gene calls are TRBV6-5 and TRBJ1-5; 8 positions agree with TRBD1. The sample was peripheral blood. CDR3 amino acids: CASSDRTGLRPQHF. CDR3 DNA: TGTGCCAGCAGCGACCGGACAGGGTTGCGTCCCCAGCATTTT.